The 27 T cell receptor beta chains below were found in one sample sequenced in a study of blood T cell repertoires in COVID-19. Using immunoSEQ multiplex PCR, the repertoire was profiled, and TCRdb retains in-frame clones only, with some absent. Of about 300,000 clones detected, 80% to 90% appear once; the ten largest clones hold 8.5% to 12%. The specimen was PBMCs or T cells enriched from blood (not recorded which). Receptors were obtained from a woman under 30 who had recovered from COVID-19.

The gene calls are TRBV4-1 and TRBJ1-4; 11 bases map to TRBD1. The V segment lost 1 base and the J segment 7 bases; nucleotides outside the gene matches: 8. This CDR3 region has 17 residues. CDR1 MGHRA and CDR2 YSYEKL come from the germline V gene. The CDR3 loop reads CASSQAASGTGGEKLFF. CDR3 bases: TGCGCCAGCAGCCAAGCTGCCTCCGGGACAGGGGGTGAAAAACTGTTTTTT.

The rearrangement links TRBV7-9 to TRBJ2-7, with TRBD2 matching 8 bases. This CDR3 spans 16 amino acids. The trim removed 5 bases at V and 0 bases at J, leaving 9 bases unmatched. Germline V gene sequence: CDR1 SEHNR, CDR2 FQNEAQ (reference sequence). CDR3 amino acids: CASSPPPRGASYEQYF. Written as DNA, the CDR3 is TGTGCCAGCAGCCCTCCTCCGCGGGGGGCCTCCTACGAGCAGTACTTC.

This clone was counted between two and nine times. The chain combines TRBV5-1 with TRBJ2-7; 8 nucleotides align to TRBD1. J lost 1 base, V lost 0 bases, and 12 bases had no gene match. The CDR3 consists of 18 residues. Germline CDR1 SGHRS, CDR2 YFSETQ. CDR3 nucleotide sequence: TGCGCCAGCAGCTTGGCCCGCCCAGGACAGGGCCCTTCCTACGAGCAGTACTTC. Amino acids: CASSLARPGQGPSYEQYF. The full variable domain, in which reference TRBV5-1 and TRBJ2-7 provide the parts outside the CDR3, is KAGVTQTPRYLIKTRGQQVTLSCSPISGHRSVSWYQQTPGQGLQFLFEYFSETQRNKGNFPGRFSGRQFSNSRSEMNVSTLELGDSALYLCASSLARPGQGPSYEQYFGPGTRLTVT.

The rearrangement uses TRBV14 and TRBJ2-2; D remains unclear. Between the trimmed V and J ends, which lost 0 bases and 2 bases, there was a span of 10 bases. CDR3 length: 16 residues. Germline V gene lookup returns CDR1 SGHDN and CDR2 FVKESK. The CDR3 protein is CASSQEMYSNTGELFF. The CDR3 region has the DNA TGTGCCAGCAGCCAAGAGATGTACAGTAACACCGGGGAGCTGTTTTTT.

J is TRBJ1-5 and V is TRBV3-1 (or the pseudogene TRBV3-2); no clear D. Germline CDR1 is LGHDT and CDR2 is YNNKEL (reference sequence). V lost 0 bases and J 3 bases, leaving 6 bases between the germline ends. CDR3 length: 14 amino acids. The CDR3 here is CASSQESHNQPQHF. The CDR3 DNA sequence: TGTGCCAGCAGCCAAGAGTCCCACAATCAGCCCCAGCATTTT.

The chain couples TRBV7-8 to TRBJ2-3; possibly TRBD1 for D (6 bases). The germline V gene encodes CDR1 SGHVS and CDR2 FQNEAQ. Trimming cost V 5 bases and J 1 base, with 10 bases left between them. The CDR3 extends over 14 amino acids. CDR3 sequence reads: CASSPPGGTDTQYF. As DNA, the CDR3 is TGTGCCAGCAGCCCACCAGGGGGCACAGATACGCAGTATTTT.

The chain carries TRBV7-9 and TRBJ2-5; 9 bases line up with TRBD2. There are 14 residues in the CDR3. Trimming cost V 3 bases and J 4 bases; bases outside gene matches: 3. Germline V gives CDR1 SEHNR, CDR2 FQNEAQ (reference sequence). In DNA form, the CDR3 reads TGTGCCAGCAGCTTGACTAGCGGCCGAGAGACCCAGTACTTC. Translation: CASSLTSGRETQYF.

V gene TRBV5-1 combines with J gene TRBJ2-2; the D is unclear. The germline V gene has CDR1 SGHRS and CDR2 YFSETQ. V lost 9 bases and J lost 1, with 10 bases in between. This CDR3 spans 13 amino acids. CDR3 nucleotide sequence: TGCGCCACCGGTACTCAGAACACCGGGGAGCTGTTTTTT. Protein sequence: CATGTQNTGELFF.

The chain couples TRBV4-2 to TRBJ2-2; possibly TRBD2 for D (5 bases). CDR1 and CDR2 (germline): LGHNA, YNFKEQ. The CDR3 runs 17 residues. With 0 bases removed from V and 5 bases from J, the gap between germline ends came to 16 bases. The CDR3 loop is CASSQEDLGNPTGELFF. CDR3 sequence (DNA): TGTGCCAGCAGCCAAGAAGACCTCGGGAACCCTACCGGGGAGCTGTTTTTT.

In DNA form, the CDR3 reads TGTGCCAGCAGCCAAGTATCGACAGGGAATGAAAAACTGTTTTTT. This translates into CASSQVSTGNEKLFF. The V and J genes are TRBV14 and TRBJ1-4, with 7 bases identical to TRBD1. Germline V gives CDR1 SGHDN, CDR2 FVKESK. V trimming: 1 base; J trimming: 5 bases; junction bases outside the gene matches: 4. The length of the CDR3 is 15 residues.

The chain links TRBV6-6 to TRBJ1-5; possibly TRBD1 for D (5 bases). Trimming removed 1 base at V and 8 bases at J, with 9 bases between. CDR1 MNHNY and CDR2 SVGAGI come from the germline V gene (reference sequence). The CDR3 spans 13 residues. The CDR3 DNA sequence: TGTGCCAGCAGTTACTTTCAAGGGGAGCCCCAGCATTTT. The encoded protein is CASSYFQGEPQHF.

The rearrangement links TRBV6-5 to TRBJ2-1; TRBD1 matches at 11 bases. The V and J ends lost 11 bases and 7 bases, in that order; junction bases with no gene match: 10. This CDR3 has 14 residues. Germline-derived CDR1 and CDR2 are MNHEY and SVGAGI. The DNA of the CDR3 is TGTGCCGCGTCCGACAGGGACAGGGGGAATGAGCAGTTCTTC. Amino acids: CAASDRDRGNEQFF.

The chain carries TRBV28 and TRBJ1-4, with D possibly matching TRBD1 (6 bases). This CDR3 has 15 residues. Trimming took off 5 bases at V and 2 bases at J, with 12 bases between the two ends. Germline CDR1 reads MDHEN; CDR2 reads SYDVKM. The CDR3 region has the DNA TGTGCCAGCAGTGCCGCAGGGGCCACTAATGAAAAACTGTTTTTT. Translating it yields CASSAAGATNEKLFF.

The V and J genes are TRBV7-3 and TRBJ1-6; TRBD1 matches 7 bases. This CDR3 is built from 14 residues. The V gene's germline CDR1 is SGHTA and CDR2 FQGTGA. V trimming: 4 bases; J trimming: 9 bases; junction bases outside the gene matches: 6. The CDR3, as DNA: TGTGCCAGCAGCTCACGACAGGGTAGTTCACCCCTCCACTTT. Protein sequence: CASSSRQGSSPLHF.

The chain employs TRBV27 and TRBJ1-5; 7 positions agree with TRBD1. This CDR3 is 14 amino acids long. Trimming took 3 bases from V and 5 from J; bases not matched to a gene: 4. Germline V gene lookup returns CDR1 MNHEY and CDR2 SMNVEV (reference sequence). The chain's CDR3 is CASSFRQGDQPQHF. The CDR3 coding sequence is TGTGCCAGCAGTTTCAGGCAGGGGGATCAGCCCCAGCATTTT.

As DNA, the CDR3 is TGTGCCAGCAGCTTGGATCGGGGGGTCGAGCAGTACTTC. Translation: CASSLDRGVEQYF. The rearrangement uses TRBV5-4 and TRBJ2-7; the match to TRBD2 covers 7 bases. V lost 0 bases to trimming and J lost 6 bases; unmatched junction nucleotides: 3. There are 13 residues in the CDR3. CDR1 is SGHNT, CDR2 YYREEE, per germline (reference sequence). Full variable domain (rest looked up from reference TRBV5-4 and TRBJ2-7): ETGVTQSPTHLIKTRGQQVTLRCSSQSGHNTVSWYQQALGQGPQFIFQYYREEENGRGNFPPRFSGLQFPNYSSELNVNALELDDSALYLCASSLDRGVEQYFGPGTRLTVT.

This chain links TRBV10-1 with TRBJ2-1; 13 bases fit TRBD2. V shed 6 bases and J 7 bases; nucleotides not matched to a gene: 6. This CDR3 has 15 amino acids. From germline, CDR1 is WNHNN and CDR2 SYGVQD (reference sequence). CDR3 in amino acids: CASSELAGGRNEQFF. The CDR3 bases are TGCGCCAGCAGCGAACTAGCGGGAGGGAGGAATGAGCAGTTCTTC.

The V call is TRBV24-1, the J call TRBJ2-2; 7 bases agree with TRBD2. Unmatched junction bases numbered 8, after V lost 3 bases and J lost 5 bases. Germline lookup yields CDR1 KGHDR and CDR2 SFDVKD. CDR3 length: 16 amino acids. In nucleotides, the CDR3 is TGTGCCACCAGTGATGGCGGGGGATTTATAACCGGGGAGCTGTTTTTT. Translation: CATSDGGGFITGELFF.

The genes are TRBV5-6 and TRBJ1-2; no clear D. Germline values: CDR1 SGHDT, CDR2 YYEEEE. V was shortened by 1 base and J by 0 bases, with 10 bases between the two germline ends. This CDR3 comprises 15 residues. CDR3 loop: CASSLNLETNYGYTF. CDR3 coding DNA: TGTGCCAGCAGCTTGAACCTCGAGACTAACTATGGCTACACCTTC.

The chain recombines TRBV29-1 with TRBJ1-3; D ambiguous. The V end was cut by 6 bases, the J end by 2 bases, with 17 bases between. The germline V gene encodes CDR1 SQVTM and CDR2 ANQGSEA. The CDR3 sequence is 15 residues long. CDR3: CSVLDGKTPGNTIYF. The CDR3 DNA follows: TGCAGCGTCCTCGACGGGAAGACTCCTGGAAACACCATATATTTT.

The chain couples TRBV7-9 to TRBJ2-3, with TRBD2 matching 13 bases. The CDR3 spans 18 residues. Trimming removed 5 bases from V and 7 bases from J; junction bases left unmatched: 15. Germline CDR1 and CDR2: SEHNR and FQNEAQ (reference sequence). CDR3: CASSPRSRTSGSTYTQYF. CDR3 nucleotide sequence: TGTGCCAGCAGCCCCCGGTCGCGGACTAGCGGGAGTACTTATACGCAGTATTTT.

The chain has TRBV30 and TRBJ1-2; 9 nucleotides line up with TRBD1. V gave up 2 bases and J gave up 4 bases; unmatched junction bases: 2. The CDR3 sequence is 13 residues long. Germline CDR1 GTSNPN, CDR2 SVGIG (reference sequence). CDR3 region: CAWSPTGGYGYTF. The DNA for the CDR3 is TGTGCCTGGAGTCCGACAGGGGGCTATGGCTACACCTTC.

The rearrangement joins TRBV27 to TRBJ2-7; 7 positions agree with TRBD2. The CDR3 is 15 amino acids. Germline V CDR1 and CDR2: MNHEY, SMNVEV (reference sequence). J gave up 7 bases and V 4 bases, and 13 bases lay outside the gene matches. The CDR3 sequence is CASSSSLAAGVEQYF. The CDR3, as DNA: TGTGCCAGCAGTTCCTCCCTAGCGGCCGGAGTGGAGCAGTACTTC.

The chain combines TRBV5-8 with TRBJ1-5, with D uncertain. The CDR3 is 14 residues long. Germline V gene data show CDR1 as SGHTS and CDR2 as YDEGEE. V lost 4 bases to trimming and J lost 1 base, with 9 bases between them. Here the CDR3 DNA reads TGTGCCAGCAGCGCGGAACCAAGCAATCAGCCCCAGCATTTT. Amino acids: CASSAEPSNQPQHF.

This clone was detected only once. This chain connects TRBV19 to TRBJ2-1; D may be TRBD1 (7 bases). CDR1 and CDR2 (germline): LNHDA, SQIVND (reference sequence). The V gene lost 7 bases and the J gene lost 13 bases, with 23 bases spanning the gap. This CDR3 contains 14 residues. CDR3 nucleotide sequence: TGTGCCAGTACCCCCGCGGGACAGTTGTTTTCCCAGTTCTTC. Translation gives CASTPAGQLFSQFF. Full variable domain (missing parts from reference TRBV19 and TRBJ2-1): DGGITQSPKYLFRKEGQNVTLSCEQNLNHDAMYWYRQDPGQGLRLIYYSQIVNDFQKGDIAEGYSVSREKKESFPLTVTSAQKNPTAFYLCASTPAGQLFSQFFGPGTRLTVL.

The chain has TRBV11-3 and TRBJ2-2; TRBD2 is a possible D gene (6 bases). Germline CDR1 and CDR2: SGHNT and YENEEA. Trimming removed 3 bases at V and 5 bases at J, with 7 bases between. The CDR3 runs to 13 residues. The CDR3 is CASSLAGTGELFF. The CDR3 nucleotides read TGTGCCAGCAGCTTGGCGGGGACCGGGGAGCTGTTTTTT. Combining the CDR3 with reference TRBV11-3 and TRBJ2-2 gives the whole variable domain EAGVVQSPRYKIIEKKQPVAFWCNPISGHNTLYWYLQNLGQGPELLIRYENEEAVDDSQLPKDRFSAERLKGVDSTLKIQPAELGDSAVYLCASSLAGTGELFFGEGSRLTVL.

The chain joins TRBV28 to TRBJ1-2, with D possibly matching TRBD1 (5 bases). The CDR3 totals 13 residues. The V gene's germline CDR1 is MDHEN and CDR2 SYDVKM. The V end was cut by 5 bases, the J end by 3 bases, with 10 bases between. CDR3 residues: CASSVQDYYGYTF. CDR3 sequence (DNA): TGTGCCAGCAGTGTACAGGATTACTATGGCTACACCTTC.